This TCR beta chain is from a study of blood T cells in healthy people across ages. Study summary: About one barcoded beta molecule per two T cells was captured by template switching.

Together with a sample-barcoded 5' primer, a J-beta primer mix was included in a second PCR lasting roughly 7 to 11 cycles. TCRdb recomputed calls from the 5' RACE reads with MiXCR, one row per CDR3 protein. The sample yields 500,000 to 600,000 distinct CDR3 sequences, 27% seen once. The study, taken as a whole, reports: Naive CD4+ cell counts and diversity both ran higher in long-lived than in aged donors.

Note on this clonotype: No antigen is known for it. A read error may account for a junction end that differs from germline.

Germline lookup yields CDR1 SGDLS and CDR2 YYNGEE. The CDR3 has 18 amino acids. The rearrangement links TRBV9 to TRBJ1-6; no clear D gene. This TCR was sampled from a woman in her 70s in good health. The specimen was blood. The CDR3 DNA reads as TGTGCCAGCAGCGACCGGACCCCTCAGAGCTCCTATAATTCACTCCTCCACTTT. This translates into CASSDRTPQSSYNSLLHF.